These T cell receptor beta chains were read from a single sample in a study of T cell responses to AZD1222 COVID-19 vaccine. Assay: immunoSEQ multiplex PCR; the TCRdb copy retains only in-frame clones and omits some. This sample has roughly 120,000 clones, with approximately 90% found just once. Specimen: peripheral blood, collected on day 0 of AZD1222 vaccination. These receptor sequences come from an adult in good health. The CDR3 runs from the conserved cysteine through the conserved F or W. A D gene is named only where the DNA matches it firmly. For some rows the clone size is stated as once, few or many, or as a class when expanded; others skip it.

j_call: TRBJ1-5; cdr3_length: 15; d_call: TRBD1; v_call: TRBV24-1; clone_size: NA; cdr3_aa: CATSDPGQGDQPQHF; cdr3_nt: TGTGCCACCAGTGACCCAGGACAGGGGGACCAGCCCCAGCATTTT
j_call: TRBJ2-7; cdr3_length: 13; d_call: TRBD1; v_call: TRBV29-1; clone_size: NA; cdr3_aa: CSVQPGTGKEQYF; cdr3_nt: TGCAGCGTCCAGCCCGGGACAGGGAAAGAGCAGTACTTC
j_call: TRBJ1-5; cdr3_length: 17; d_call: TRBD1; v_call: TRBV10-3; clone_size: NA; cdr3_aa: CAIPKPRTGDNNQPQHF; cdr3_nt: TGTGCCATCCCCAAACCTAGGACAGGGGATAACAATCAGCCCCAGCATTTT
j_call: TRBJ2-7; cdr3_length: 15; d_call: NA; v_call: TRBV5-1; clone_size: NA; cdr3_aa: CASSFLGAGKDEQYF; cdr3_nt: TGCGCCAGCAGCTTCCTCGGTGCAGGGAAGGACGAGCAGTACTTC
j_call: TRBJ1-2; cdr3_length: 13; d_call: TRBD1; v_call: TRBV27; clone_size: NA; cdr3_aa: CASSPKIQGGYTF; cdr3_nt: TGTGCCAGCAGTCCAAAAATACAGGGGGGCTACACCTTC
j_call: TRBJ1-1; cdr3_length: 14; d_call: NA; v_call: TRBV11-3; clone_size: NA; cdr3_aa: CASSQRAGNTEAFF; cdr3_nt: TGTGCCAGCAGCCAGAGGGCAGGGAACACTGAAGCTTTCTTT
j_call: TRBJ2-1; cdr3_length: 16; d_call: TRBD2; v_call: TRBV24-1; clone_size: NA; cdr3_aa: CATRSGQGGTHNEQFF; cdr3_nt: TGTGCCACTCGGTCGGGCCAGGGAGGGACTCACAATGAGCAGTTCTTC
j_call: TRBJ1-1; cdr3_length: 13; d_call: NA; v_call: TRBV18; clone_size: once; cdr3_aa: CASSPQGVTEAFF; cdr3_nt: TGTGCCAGCTCACCACAGGGAGTCACTGAAGCTTTCTTT
j_call: TRBJ1-2; cdr3_length: 14; d_call: NA; v_call: TRBV3-1/TRBV3-2; clone_size: NA; cdr3_aa: CASSQEPSNYGYTF; cdr3_nt: TGTGCCAGCAGCCAAGAACCTTCTAACTATGGCTACACCTTC
j_call: TRBJ1-2; cdr3_length: 16; d_call: TRBD1; v_call: TRBV10-3; clone_size: NA; cdr3_aa: CAISGPGQGFSGGYTF; cdr3_nt: TGTGCCATCAGTGGACCGGGACAGGGCTTTTCGGGTGGCTACACCTTC
j_call: TRBJ2-7; cdr3_length: 14; d_call: TRBD2; v_call: TRBV5-1; clone_size: NA; cdr3_aa: CASTPRDYSYEQYF; cdr3_nt: TGCGCCAGCACCCCCCGGGACTACTCCTACGAGCAGTACTTC
j_call: TRBJ2-2; cdr3_length: 12; d_call: NA; v_call: TRBV10-3; clone_size: once; cdr3_aa: CAANSYTGELFF; cdr3_nt: TGTGCCGCAAACTCGTACACCGGGGAGCTGTTTTTT
j_call: TRBJ1-1; cdr3_length: 12; d_call: NA; v_call: TRBV12-5; clone_size: NA; cdr3_aa: CASCRTPYEAFF; cdr3_nt: TGTGCTAGTTGTAGGACACCTTATGAAGCTTTCTTT
j_call: TRBJ2-5; cdr3_length: 13; d_call: NA; v_call: TRBV5-4; clone_size: NA; cdr3_aa: CASGRDSQETQYF; cdr3_nt: TGTGCCAGCGGCCGGGACTCTCAAGAGACCCAGTACTTC
j_call: TRBJ2-5; cdr3_length: 14; d_call: NA; v_call: TRBV4-1; clone_size: NA; cdr3_aa: CASSHGLLQETQYF; cdr3_nt: TGCGCCAGCAGCCACGGACTGCTTCAAGAGACCCAGTACTTC
j_call: TRBJ2-2; cdr3_length: 15; d_call: NA; v_call: TRBV30; clone_size: NA; cdr3_aa: CAWSSSGSETGELFF; cdr3_nt: TGTGCCTGGAGTTCTTCAGGGTCAGAGACCGGGGAGCTGTTTTTT
j_call: TRBJ2-1; cdr3_length: 17; d_call: TRBD2; v_call: TRBV29-1; clone_size: NA; cdr3_aa: CSVEALAGSHLYNEQFF; cdr3_nt: TGCAGCGTTGAGGCGCTAGCGGGATCCCATTTGTACAATGAGCAGTTCTTC
j_call: TRBJ2-3; cdr3_length: 14; d_call: TRBD1; v_call: TRBV28; clone_size: NA; cdr3_aa: CASSLDRATDTQYF; cdr3_nt: TGTGCCAGCAGTTTGGACAGGGCCACAGATACGCAGTATTTT
j_call: TRBJ1-2; cdr3_length: 13; d_call: TRBD1; v_call: TRBV5-1; clone_size: NA; cdr3_aa: CASSLGGAGSAFF; cdr3_nt: TGCGCCAGCAGCTTAGGGGGCGCCGGGTCCGCATTTTTC
j_call: TRBJ1-5; cdr3_length: 13; d_call: NA; v_call: TRBV6-6; clone_size: NA; cdr3_aa: CASTPGGNQPQHF; cdr3_nt: TGTGCCAGCACGCCCGGGGGGAATCAGCCCCAGCATTTT
j_call: TRBJ1-2; cdr3_length: 12; d_call: TRBD1; v_call: TRBV29-1; clone_size: NA; cdr3_aa: CSVTGVDYGYTF; cdr3_nt: TGCAGCGTGACAGGGGTCGACTATGGCTACACCTTC
j_call: TRBJ2-3; cdr3_length: 15; d_call: TRBD1; v_call: TRBV27; clone_size: NA; cdr3_aa: CASSFRQGGTDTQYF; cdr3_nt: TGTGCCAGCAGTTTTCGGCAGGGGGGCACAGATACGCAGTATTTT
j_call: TRBJ2-3; cdr3_length: 13; d_call: NA; v_call: TRBV4-3; clone_size: once; cdr3_aa: CASSQGSTDTQYF; cdr3_nt: TGCGCCAGCAGCCAGGGAAGCACAGATACGCAGTATTTT
j_call: TRBJ2-5; cdr3_length: 12; d_call: NA; v_call: TRBV28; clone_size: NA; cdr3_aa: CASKPQGETQYF; cdr3_nt: TGTGCCAGCAAGCCGCAGGGGGAGACCCAGTACTTC
j_call: TRBJ2-3; cdr3_length: 13; d_call: NA; v_call: TRBV28; clone_size: once; cdr3_aa: CASKRGGTDTQYF; cdr3_nt: TGTGCCAGCAAGAGGGGGGGGACAGATACGCAGTATTTT
j_call: TRBJ2-7; cdr3_length: 12; d_call: NA; v_call: TRBV27; clone_size: NA; cdr3_aa: CASRGTLYEQYF; cdr3_nt: TGTGCCAGCAGGGGTACACTGTACGAGCAGTACTTC
j_call: TRBJ1-4; cdr3_length: 17; d_call: NA; v_call: TRBV4-3; clone_size: once; cdr3_aa: CASSQESGGREAEKLFF; cdr3_nt: TGCGCCAGCAGCCAAGAATCGGGGGGCAGGGAGGCTGAAAAACTGTTTTTT
j_call: TRBJ2-7; cdr3_length: 11; d_call: NA; v_call: TRBV23-1; clone_size: NA; cdr3_aa: CARDKCHEQYF; cdr3_nt: TGCGCCAGGGACAAATGCCACGAGCAGTACTTC
j_call: TRBJ2-3; cdr3_length: 13; d_call: NA; v_call: TRBV18; clone_size: once; cdr3_aa: CASSPRGTDTQYF; cdr3_nt: TGTGCCAGCTCCCCTCGTGGAACAGATACGCAGTATTTT
j_call: TRBJ2-1; cdr3_length: 12; d_call: NA; v_call: TRBV18; clone_size: once; cdr3_aa: CASSAGINEQFF; cdr3_nt: TGTGCCAGCTCAGCTGGCATAAATGAGCAGTTCTTC
j_call: TRBJ2-7; cdr3_length: 13; d_call: NA; v_call: TRBV28; clone_size: once; cdr3_aa: CASSLGRVYEQYF; cdr3_nt: TGTGCCAGCAGTTTAGGGCGGGTCTACGAGCAGTACTTC
j_call: TRBJ2-2; cdr3_length: 14; d_call: NA; v_call: TRBV7-3; clone_size: NA; cdr3_aa: CASSPGGATGELFF; cdr3_nt: TGTGCCAGCAGCCCAGGGGGGGCCACCGGGGAGCTGTTTTTT
j_call: TRBJ2-1; cdr3_length: 14; d_call: NA; v_call: TRBV11-2; clone_size: once; cdr3_aa: CASSLDYRDDEQFF; cdr3_nt: TGTGCCAGCAGCTTAGATTACAGGGACGATGAGCAGTTCTTC
j_call: TRBJ2-2; cdr3_length: 16; d_call: TRBD2; v_call: TRBV7-3; clone_size: few; cdr3_aa: CASSSGLAGGTGELFF; cdr3_nt: TGTGCCAGCAGCTCGGGACTAGCGGGGGGCACCGGGGAGCTGTTTTTT
j_call: TRBJ1-5; cdr3_length: 14; d_call: NA; v_call: TRBV5-6; clone_size: NA; cdr3_aa: CASSLGRVNQPQHF; cdr3_nt: TGTGCCAGCAGCTTGGGGAGGGTTAATCAGCCCCAGCATTTT
j_call: TRBJ2-5; cdr3_length: 13; d_call: NA; v_call: TRBV5-6; clone_size: NA; cdr3_aa: CASSLGQQETQYF; cdr3_nt: TGTGCCAGCAGCTTGGGTCAGCAAGAGACCCAGTACTTC
j_call: TRBJ2-2; cdr3_length: 13; d_call: NA; v_call: TRBV11-2; clone_size: once; cdr3_aa: CASSLEGGGELFF; cdr3_nt: TGTGCCAGCAGCTTAGAAGGGGGCGGGGAGCTGTTTTTT
j_call: TRBJ1-2; cdr3_length: 15; d_call: NA; v_call: TRBV5-4; clone_size: few; cdr3_aa: CASSSRGGASYGYTF; cdr3_nt: TGTGCCAGCAGCTCCCGGGGCGGGGCAAGTTATGGCTACACCTTC
j_call: TRBJ2-7; cdr3_length: 18; d_call: NA; v_call: TRBV21-1; clone_size: NA; cdr3_aa: CASSKVLLAEVGTYEQYF; cdr3_nt: TGTGCCAGCAGCAAAGTGCTACTAGCGGAGGTGGGGACCTACGAGCAGTACTTC
j_call: TRBJ2-5; cdr3_length: 16; d_call: TRBD2; v_call: TRBV7-7; clone_size: medium-sized; cdr3_aa: CASSLTLTSGQETQYF; cdr3_nt: TGTGCCAGCAGCTTAACCCTGACTAGCGGCCAAGAGACCCAGTACTTC
j_call: TRBJ1-2; cdr3_length: 14; d_call: NA; v_call: TRBV3-1/TRBV3-2; clone_size: NA; cdr3_aa: CASSQSGQGVGYTF; cdr3_nt: TGTGCCAGCAGCCAAAGTGGCCAGGGAGTTGGCTACACCTTC
j_call: TRBJ2-3; cdr3_length: 11; d_call: NA; v_call: TRBV19; clone_size: NA; cdr3_aa: CASRTRELMYF; cdr3_nt: TGTGCCAGTAGAACTCGGGAGTTGATGTATTTT
j_call: TRBJ2-1; cdr3_length: 14; d_call: TRBD2; v_call: TRBV27; clone_size: NA; cdr3_aa: CASSLGLAEGRQFF; cdr3_nt: TGTGCCAGCAGTTTAGGTCTAGCGGAAGGGCGGCAGTTCTTC
j_call: TRBJ1-1; cdr3_length: 12; d_call: NA; v_call: TRBV19; clone_size: NA; cdr3_aa: CASRFGIKKAFF; cdr3_nt: TGTGCCAGTAGATTCGGGATTAAAAAAGCTTTCTTT
j_call: TRBJ1-4; cdr3_length: 14; d_call: NA; v_call: TRBV9; clone_size: NA; cdr3_aa: CASSVWATNEKLFF; cdr3_nt: TGTGCCAGCAGCGTCTGGGCAACTAATGAAAAACTGTTTTTT
j_call: TRBJ2-1; cdr3_length: 17; d_call: TRBD2; v_call: TRBV2; clone_size: once; cdr3_aa: CASSDLVGREGGDEQFF; cdr3_nt: TGTGCCAGCAGTGATTTGGTTGGGAGGGAGGGAGGCGATGAGCAGTTCTTC
j_call: TRBJ2-3; cdr3_length: 12; d_call: NA; v_call: TRBV30; clone_size: NA; cdr3_aa: CAFTTGSDTQYF; cdr3_nt: TGTGCCTTTACGACCGGCTCAGATACGCAGTATTTT
j_call: TRBJ1-4; cdr3_length: 11; d_call: NA; v_call: TRBV25-1; clone_size: NA; cdr3_aa: CASNGPKKLFF; cdr3_nt: TGTGCCAGCAATGGCCCAAAAAAACTGTTTTTT
j_call: TRBJ2-3; cdr3_length: 14; d_call: NA; v_call: TRBV28; clone_size: NA; cdr3_aa: CASWRAGFTDTQYF; cdr3_nt: TGTGCCAGCTGGAGGGCGGGGTTCACAGATACGCAGTATTTT
j_call: TRBJ2-2; cdr3_length: 18; d_call: NA; v_call: TRBV9; clone_size: NA; cdr3_aa: CASSVGGGSGYRSGELFF; cdr3_nt: TGTGCCAGCAGCGTAGGTGGCGGGTCGGGATATCGGTCCGGGGAGCTGTTTTTT
j_call: TRBJ1-1; cdr3_length: 13; d_call: NA; v_call: TRBV10-3; clone_size: NA; cdr3_aa: CAISESSNTEAFF; cdr3_nt: TGTGCCATCAGTGAGTCGAGTAACACTGAAGCTTTCTTT
j_call: TRBJ2-7; cdr3_length: 14; d_call: TRBD1; v_call: TRBV2; clone_size: NA; cdr3_aa: CASMRQGASYEQYF; cdr3_nt: TGTGCCAGCATGCGACAGGGGGCTTCCTACGAGCAGTACTTC
j_call: TRBJ1-6; cdr3_length: 13; d_call: NA; v_call: TRBV21-1; clone_size: NA; cdr3_aa: CASSPMRRDSLHF; cdr3_nt: TGTGCCAGCAGTCCCATGCGTCGGGACAGTCTCCACTTT
j_call: TRBJ1-4; cdr3_length: 17; d_call: TRBD1; v_call: TRBV4-3; clone_size: few; cdr3_aa: CASSQVSPGQGSEKLFF; cdr3_nt: TGCGCCAGCAGCCAAGTATCACCGGGACAGGGAAGTGAAAAACTGTTTTTT